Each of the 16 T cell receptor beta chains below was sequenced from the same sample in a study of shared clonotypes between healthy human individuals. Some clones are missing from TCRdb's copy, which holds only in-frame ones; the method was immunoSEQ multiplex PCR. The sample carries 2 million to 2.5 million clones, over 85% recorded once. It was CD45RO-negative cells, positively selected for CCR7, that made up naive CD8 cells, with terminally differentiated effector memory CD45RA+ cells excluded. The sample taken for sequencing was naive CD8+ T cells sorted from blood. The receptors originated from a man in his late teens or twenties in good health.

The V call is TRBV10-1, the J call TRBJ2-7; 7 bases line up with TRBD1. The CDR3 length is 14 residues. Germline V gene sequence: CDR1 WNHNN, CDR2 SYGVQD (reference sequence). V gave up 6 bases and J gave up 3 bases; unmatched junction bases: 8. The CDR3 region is CASRIRDSYYEQYF. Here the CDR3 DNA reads TGCGCCAGCAGGATAAGGGACAGCTACTACGAGCAGTACTTC.

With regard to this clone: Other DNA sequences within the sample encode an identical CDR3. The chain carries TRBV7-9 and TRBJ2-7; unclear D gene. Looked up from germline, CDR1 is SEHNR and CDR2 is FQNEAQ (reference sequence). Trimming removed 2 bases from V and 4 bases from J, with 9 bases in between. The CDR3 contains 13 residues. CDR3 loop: CASSLPGFYEQYF. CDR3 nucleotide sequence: TGTGCCAGCAGCTTACCCGGATTTTACGAGCAGTACTTC.

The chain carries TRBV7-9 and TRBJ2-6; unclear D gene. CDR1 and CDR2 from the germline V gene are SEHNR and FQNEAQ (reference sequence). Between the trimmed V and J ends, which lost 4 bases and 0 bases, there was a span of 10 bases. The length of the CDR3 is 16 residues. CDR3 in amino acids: CASSSTKGSGANVLTF. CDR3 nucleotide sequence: TGTGCCAGCAGCTCAACTAAGGGCTCTGGGGCCAACGTCCTGACTTTC.

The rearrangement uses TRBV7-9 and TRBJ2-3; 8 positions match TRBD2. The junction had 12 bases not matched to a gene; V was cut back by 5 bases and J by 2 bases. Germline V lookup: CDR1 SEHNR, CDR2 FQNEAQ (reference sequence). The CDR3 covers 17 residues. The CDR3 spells CASSQTQGTRNTDTQYF. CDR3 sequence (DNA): TGTGCCAGCAGCCAGACCCAGGGGACTAGAAACACAGATACGCAGTATTTT.

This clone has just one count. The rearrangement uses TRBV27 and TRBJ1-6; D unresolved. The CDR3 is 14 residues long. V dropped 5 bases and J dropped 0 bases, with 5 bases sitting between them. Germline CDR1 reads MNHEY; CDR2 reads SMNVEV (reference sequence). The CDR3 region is CASSGSSYNSPLHF. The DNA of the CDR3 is TGTGCCAGCAGTGGTAGCTCCTATAATTCACCCCTCCACTTT.

The DNA for the CDR3 is TGTGCCAGCAGTGCAATGGGGCCCAACTATGGCTACACCTTC. Amino acid sequence: CASSAMGPNYGYTF. The gene calls are TRBV2 and TRBJ1-2; tentative D call: TRBD1 (5 bases). Germline CDR1 and CDR2: SNHLY and FYNNEI. The length of the CDR3 is 14 residues. Trimming cost V 4 bases and J 2 bases, with 11 bases left between them.

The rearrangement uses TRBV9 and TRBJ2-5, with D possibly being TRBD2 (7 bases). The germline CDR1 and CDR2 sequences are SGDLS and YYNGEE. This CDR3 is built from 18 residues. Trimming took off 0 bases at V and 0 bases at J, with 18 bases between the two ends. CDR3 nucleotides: TGTGCCAGCAGCGTAGATTTTGTTGACGGGGGGCACCAAGAGACCCAGTACTTC. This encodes CASSVDFVDGGHQETQYF.

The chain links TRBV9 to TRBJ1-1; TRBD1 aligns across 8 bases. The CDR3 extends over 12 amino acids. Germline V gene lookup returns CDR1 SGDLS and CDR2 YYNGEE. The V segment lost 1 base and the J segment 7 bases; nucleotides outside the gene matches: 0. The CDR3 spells CASSVTGGEAFF. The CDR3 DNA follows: TGTGCCAGCAGCGTAACAGGGGGTGAAGCTTTCTTT.

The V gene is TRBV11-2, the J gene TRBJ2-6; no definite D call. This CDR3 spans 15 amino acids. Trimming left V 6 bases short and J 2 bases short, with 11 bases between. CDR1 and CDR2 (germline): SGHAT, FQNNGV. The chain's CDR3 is CASRTVLPGANVLTF. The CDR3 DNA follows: TGTGCCAGCAGAACAGTGCTCCCTGGGGCCAACGTCCTGACTTTC.

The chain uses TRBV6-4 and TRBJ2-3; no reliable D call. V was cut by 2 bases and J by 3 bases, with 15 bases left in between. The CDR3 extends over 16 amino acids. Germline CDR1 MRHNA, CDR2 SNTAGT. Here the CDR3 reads CASSDPEPIETDTQYF. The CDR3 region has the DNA TGTGCCAGCAGTGACCCCGAACCGATCGAAACAGATACGCAGTATTTT.

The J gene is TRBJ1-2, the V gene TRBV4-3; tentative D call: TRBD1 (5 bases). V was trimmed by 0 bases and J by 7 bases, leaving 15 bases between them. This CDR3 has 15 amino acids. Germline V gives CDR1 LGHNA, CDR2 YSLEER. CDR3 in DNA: TGCGCCAGCAGCCAAGAGAAGGGAACTGGGGCTGGCTACACCTTC. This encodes CASSQEKGTGAGYTF.

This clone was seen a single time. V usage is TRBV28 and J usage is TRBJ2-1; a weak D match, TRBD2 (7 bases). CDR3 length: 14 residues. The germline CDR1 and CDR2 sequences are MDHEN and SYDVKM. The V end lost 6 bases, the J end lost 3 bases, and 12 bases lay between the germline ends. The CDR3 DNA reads TGTGCCAGCAGGCGGGGGCCTCTCTACAATGAGCAGTTCTTC. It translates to CASRRGPLYNEQFF.

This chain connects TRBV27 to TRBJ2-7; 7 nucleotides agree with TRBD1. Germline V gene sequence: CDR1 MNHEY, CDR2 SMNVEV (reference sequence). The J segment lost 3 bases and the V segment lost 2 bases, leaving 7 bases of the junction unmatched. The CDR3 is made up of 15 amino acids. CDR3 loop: CASSLTLGQFYEQYF. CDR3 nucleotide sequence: TGTGCCAGCAGTTTAACCTTGGGACAGTTCTACGAGCAGTACTTC.

In DNA, the CDR3 is TGTGCCAGCAGCTTCTCGGGACACGGTGGAATAGAGACCCAGTACTTC. This translates into CASSFSGHGGIETQYF. This chain connects TRBV5-6 to TRBJ2-5; possibly TRBD1 for D (6 bases). Trimming stripped 2 bases from V and 4 bases from J, with 18 bases between. The CDR3 contains 16 residues. The germline V gene encodes CDR1 SGHDT and CDR2 YYEEEE.

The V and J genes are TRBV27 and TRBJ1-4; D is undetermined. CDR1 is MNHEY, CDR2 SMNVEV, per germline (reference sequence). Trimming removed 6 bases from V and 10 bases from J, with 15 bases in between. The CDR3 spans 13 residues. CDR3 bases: TGTGCCAGCAGAGTCCCGGGGTATGGAAAACTGTTTTTT. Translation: CASRVPGYGKLFF. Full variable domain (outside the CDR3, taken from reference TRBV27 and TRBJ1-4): EAQVTQNPRYLITVTGKKLTVTCSQNMNHEYMSWYRQDPGLGLRQIYYSMNVEVTDKGDVPEGYKVSRKEKRNFPLILESPSPNQTSLYFCASRVPGYGKLFFGSGTQLSVL.

The CDR3, as DNA: TGTGCCAGCAGCACACTAGCGTCGGCCGAGCAGTACTTC. Translated: CASSTLASAEQYF. The rearrangement uses TRBV5-6 and TRBJ2-7; TRBD2 aligns across 7 bases. This CDR3 has 13 residues. The V gene end was trimmed by 4 bases and the J gene end by 6 bases; junction bases not matched to a gene: 7. Germline lookup yields CDR1 SGHDT and CDR2 YYEEEE.